There are a few counts of the clone carrying this T cell receptor (beta chain). The V end lost 0 bases, the J end lost 4 bases, and 14 bases lay between the germline ends. Germline CDR1 is SGHRS and CDR2 is YFSETQ. CDR3 length: 16 amino acids. TCRdb reprocessed the RT-PCR reads with MiXCR, giving one entry per CDR3 protein. Counted here are approximately 720,000 distinct CDR3 sequences, approximately 15% occurring once; the ten biggest clones make up 3.6%. The material sequenced was memory CD4+ T cells from blood. This sequence joins TRBV5-1 and TRBJ2-4; tentatively, D is TRBD1 (8 bases). The TCR was taken from a female donor in good health, serving as a healthy control. The chain's CDR3 is CASSLATGGEKNIQYF. CDR3 in DNA: TGCGCCAGCAGCTTGGCCACAGGGGGGGAGAAAAACATTCAGTACTTC.